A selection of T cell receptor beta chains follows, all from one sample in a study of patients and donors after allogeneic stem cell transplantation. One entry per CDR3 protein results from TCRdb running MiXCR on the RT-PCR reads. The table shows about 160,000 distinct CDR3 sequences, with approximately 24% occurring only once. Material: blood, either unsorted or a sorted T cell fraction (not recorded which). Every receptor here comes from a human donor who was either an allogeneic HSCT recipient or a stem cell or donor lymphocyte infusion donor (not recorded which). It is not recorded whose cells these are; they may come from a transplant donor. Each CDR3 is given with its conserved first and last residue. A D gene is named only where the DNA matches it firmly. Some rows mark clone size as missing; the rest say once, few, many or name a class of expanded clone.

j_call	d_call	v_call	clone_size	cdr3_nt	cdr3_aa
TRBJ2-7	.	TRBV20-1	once	TGCAGTGCTAGAGAGGGGGCCCAACGCTACGAGCAGTACTTC	CSAREGAQRYEQYF
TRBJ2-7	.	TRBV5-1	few	TGCGCCAGCAGCTTAACCGGGACACTTGGATTAGGGGGCTACGAGCAGTACTTC	CASSLTGTLGLGGYEQYF
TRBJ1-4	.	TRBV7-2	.	TGTGCCAGCAGCTTAGCGTCCGGTCCAGGGAATGAAAAACTGTTTTTT	CASSLASGPGNEKLFF
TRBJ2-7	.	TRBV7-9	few	TGTGCCAGCAGCTTAGTGGTTCGTGACGAGCAGTACTTC	CASSLVVRDEQYF
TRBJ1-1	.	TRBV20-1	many	TGCAGTGCTAGTACCTCAAATACCCCGTTTTTGGAAGCTTTCTTT	CSASTSNTPFLEAFF
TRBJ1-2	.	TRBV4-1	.	TGCGCCAGCAGCCGCCCAGGGACTAACTATGGCTACACCTTC	CASSRPGTNYGYTF
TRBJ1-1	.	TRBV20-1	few	TGCAGTGCTAGACGGGACCGCGAAGCCGAAGCTTTCTTT	CSARRDREAEAFF
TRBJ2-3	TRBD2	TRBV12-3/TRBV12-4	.	TGTGCCAGCAGTTCTCAAAGTAGCGGGGCGGCCGGGGTCGTAGATACGCAGTATTTT	CASSSQSSGAAGVVDTQYF
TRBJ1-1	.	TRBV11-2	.	TGTGCCAGCAGCTTGGGGGGGTCCCCGGACACTGAAGCTTTCTTT	CASSLGGSPDTEAFF
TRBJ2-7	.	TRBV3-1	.	TGTGCCAGCAGCCAACCGAACTCCTACGAGCAGTACTTC	CASSQPNSYEQYF
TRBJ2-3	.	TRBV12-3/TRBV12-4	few	TGTGCCAGCAGTTTGGCGGCAGGGAGCACAGATACGCAGTATTTT	CASSLAAGSTDTQYF
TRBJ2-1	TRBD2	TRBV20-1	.	TGCAGTGCTAGAGACACAAGCGGGGGAAACTACAATGAGCAGTTCTTC	CSARDTSGGNYNEQFF
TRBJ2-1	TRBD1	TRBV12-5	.	TGTGCTAGTGGTACGCGGACAGGGTCTAGGGATGAGCAGTTCTTC	CASGTRTGSRDEQFF
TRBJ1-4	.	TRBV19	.	TGTGCCAGTAGGAGTGCAACTAATGAAAAACTGTTTTTT	CASRSATNEKLFF
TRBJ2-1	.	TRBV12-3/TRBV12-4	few	TGTGCCAGCAGTTTAGTCGAGGCTGAGCAGTTCTTC	CASSLVEAEQFF
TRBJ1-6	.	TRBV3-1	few	TGTGCCAGCAGCCAAGATCGGAGGACCCCCCTCCACTTT	CASSQDRRTPLHF
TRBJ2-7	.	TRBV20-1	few	TGCAGTGCTAAGGCAGGGAGCTCCTACGAGCAGTACTTC	CSAKAGSSYEQYF
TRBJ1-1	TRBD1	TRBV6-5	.	TGTGCCAGCAGTTATTCACAGGGGGCGCTGGCCACTGAAGCTTTCTTT	CASSYSQGALATEAFF
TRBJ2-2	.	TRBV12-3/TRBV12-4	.	TGTGCCAGCACCCTCCCCAACACCGGGGAGCTGTTTTTT	CASTLPNTGELFF
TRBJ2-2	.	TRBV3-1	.	TGTGCCAGCAGCCAAGTGACCGGGGAGCTGTTTTTT	CASSQVTGELFF
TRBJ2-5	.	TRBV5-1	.	TGCGCCAGCAGCGATTGGGAGACCCAGTACTTC	CASSDWETQYF
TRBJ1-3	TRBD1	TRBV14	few	TGTGCCAGCAGCCAGCGCCACAGGGGTTCTGGAAACACCATATATTTT	CASSQRHRGSGNTIYF
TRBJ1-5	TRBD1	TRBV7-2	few	TGTGCCAGCAGCCAAAGACAGGGAGCGGGAAAACAGCCCCAGCATTTT	CASSQRQGAGKQPQHF
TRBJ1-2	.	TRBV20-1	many	TGCAGTGGAGTGGGCTATGGCTACACCTTC	CSGVGYGYTF
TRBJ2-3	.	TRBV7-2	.	TGTGCCAGCAGCCCGATAGATACGCAGTATTTT	CASSPIDTQYF
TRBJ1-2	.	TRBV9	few	TGTGCCAGCAGCGTAGGATGGGGCAGAGAATATGGCTACACCTTC	CASSVGWGREYGYTF
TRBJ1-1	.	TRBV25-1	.	TGTGCCAGCAGTGAATATCGGGAGGGTTACACTGAAGCTTTCTTT	CASSEYREGYTEAFF
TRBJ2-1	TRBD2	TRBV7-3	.	TGTGCCAGCAGCTTAGTACTAGCGGGAGAGCATGAGCAGTTCTTC	CASSLVLAGEHEQFF
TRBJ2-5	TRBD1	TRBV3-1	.	TGTGCCAGCAGCCAAGAAGGGACAGAAGAGACCCAGTACTTC	CASSQEGTEETQYF
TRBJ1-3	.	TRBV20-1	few	TGCAGTGCTAGGCTTCAAAACACCATATATTTT	CSARLQNTIYF
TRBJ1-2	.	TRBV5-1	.	TGCGCCAGCAGCTTGGTAGGAGGGTTAATACATGGCTACACCTTC	CASSLVGGLIHGYTF
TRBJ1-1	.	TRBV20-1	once	TGCAGTGCTAGAAAAATGCGGGACACTGAAGCTTTCTTT	CSARKMRDTEAFF
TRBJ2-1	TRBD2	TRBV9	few	TGTGCCAGCAGCGAACTAGCGGGCTCCTACAATGAGCAGTTCTTC	CASSELAGSYNEQFF
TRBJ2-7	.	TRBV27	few	TGTGCCAGCAGTCCTGGGGGGGAGCAGTACTTC	CASSPGGEQYF
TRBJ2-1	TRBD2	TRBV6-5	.	TGTGCCAGCAGTTCCTACCCTCTCGGGTTAGCGGGAGTTGTCTACAATGAGCAGTTCTTC	CASSSYPLGLAGVVYNEQFF
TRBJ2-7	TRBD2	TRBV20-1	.	TGCAGTGCGGAAGGGACTAGCGGGAGGGTCTACGAGCAGTACTTC	CSAEGTSGRVYEQYF
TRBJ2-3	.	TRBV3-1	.	TGTGCCAGCAGCCAAGAGCCTAACCTAATGAGGGGTACGCAGTATTTT	CASSQEPNLMRGTQYF
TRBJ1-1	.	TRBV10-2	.	TGCGCCAGCAGGCCGACAGGTTCAGGCACTGAAGCTTTCTTT	CASRPTGSGTEAFF
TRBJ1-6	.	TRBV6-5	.	TGTGCCAGCAGTTACTCGATGGTGCCCGATAATTCACCCCTCCACTTT	CASSYSMVPDNSPLHF
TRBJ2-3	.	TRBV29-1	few	TGCAGCGTTGGGTCGGATACGCAGTATTTT	CSVGSDTQYF
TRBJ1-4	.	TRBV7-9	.	TGTGCCAGCACCATAGACATGGATAAAGCGGGACGGAATGAAAAACTGTTTTTT	CASTIDMDKAGRNEKLFF
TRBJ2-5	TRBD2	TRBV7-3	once	TGTGCCAGCAGCGCTCGACTAGCGGGAAAAGAGACCCAGTACTTC	CASSARLAGKETQYF
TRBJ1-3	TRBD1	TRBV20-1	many	TGCAGTGCTAGGGAAGACAGGGTTCGAAACACCATATATTTT	CSAREDRVRNTIYF
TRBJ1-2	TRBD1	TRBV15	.	TGTGCCACCAGCAGAGCCAATCCAGGGGGCGTCTATGGCTACACCTTC	CATSRANPGGVYGYTF
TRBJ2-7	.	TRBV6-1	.	TGTGCCAGCAGTGAACTCGCTGGGGCCGACAGCTCCTACGAGCAGTACTTC	CASSELAGADSSYEQYF
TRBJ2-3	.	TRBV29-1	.	TGCAGCGTTCGTAGTGCTAGCACAGATACGCAGTATTTT	CSVRSASTDTQYF
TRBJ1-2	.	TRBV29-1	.	TGCACCGTTGGGCCGTCGGGGCCTGATGGCTACACCTTC	CTVGPSGPDGYTF
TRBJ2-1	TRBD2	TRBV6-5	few	TGTGCCAGCAGTTACTCCGGGACTAGCGGGTACAATGAGCAGTTCTTC	CASSYSGTSGYNEQFF
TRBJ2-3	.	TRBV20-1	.	TGCAGTGCTCCGGGAGATTGGGGCACAGATACGCAGTATTTT	CSAPGDWGTDTQYF
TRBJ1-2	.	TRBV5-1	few	TGCGCCAGCAGCTTGGAACTGGACTATGGCTACACCTTC	CASSLELDYGYTF
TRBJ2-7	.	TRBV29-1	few	TGCAGCGTTGAAGAAGAGGTAAATTACGAGCAGTACTTC	CSVEEEVNYEQYF
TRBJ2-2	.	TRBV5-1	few	TGCGCCAGCAGCTTGGTACACAAGACGGACACCGGGGAGCTGTTTTTT	CASSLVHKTDTGELFF
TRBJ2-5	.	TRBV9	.	TGTGCCAGCAGCGTCGGCGGGACCCGGGAGACCCAGTACTTC	CASSVGGTRETQYF
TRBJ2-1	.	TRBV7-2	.	TGTGCCAGCAGCTTATTCGGGAGTGGAACCTACAATGAGCAGTTCTTC	CASSLFGSGTYNEQFF
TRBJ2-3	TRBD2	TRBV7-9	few	TGTGCCAGCAGCTTCCTCGCGGGGGGCCTTGATACGCAGTATTTT	CASSFLAGGLDTQYF
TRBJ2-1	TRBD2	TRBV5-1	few	TGCGCCAGCAGCTTGGGGCCGGTCGGGACTAGCGTTAGTGAGCAGTTCTTC	CASSLGPVGTSVSEQFF
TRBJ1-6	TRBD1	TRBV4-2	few	TGTGCCAGCAGCCAAGCCGGGACAGAGCCAGGGCCCCTCCACTTT	CASSQAGTEPGPLHF